The clone carrying this T cell receptor (beta chain) was recorded a few times. Trimming cost V 10 bases and J 1 base; bases outside gene matches: 4. The CDR3 spans 13 residues. Germline CDR1 and CDR2: MDHEN and SYDVKM. The data stem from a study of CD8+ T cells in alopecia areata. Sequencing templates came from extracted RNA that was reverse transcribed into cDNA. Sequenced by immunoSEQ multiplex PCR; TCRdb stores in-frame clones only, minus some. Of under 150,000 clones in the sample, around 48% were seen once. Material: NKG2D-low CD8+ T cells sorted from blood. This receptor was taken from a human donor with alopecia areata. V is TRBV28 and J is TRBJ2-3, with TRBD2 identical over 8 bases. The CDR3 DNA reads TGTGCCACCGAAGCGGGGGGCACAGATACGCAGTATTTT. Protein product: CATEAGGTDTQYF.